These 3 T cell receptor beta chains were sequenced from one sample in a study of blood T cells in healthy people across ages. The authors ran a second PCR of 7 to 11 cycles using a sample-barcoded 5' primer and a J-beta primer mix. In TCRdb, the 5' RACE reads were re-called with MiXCR into one record per CDR3 protein. The sample carries some 730,000 distinct CDR3 sequences, 20% to 25% recorded once. What was sequenced was blood. Receptors originate from a man between 65 and 85 years old in good health.

This clonotype came up a few times. The chain recombines TRBV20-1 with TRBJ1-1; D is undetermined. Trimming shortened V by 1 base and J by 5 bases, and 14 bases separated the two germline ends. CDR1 DFQATT and CDR2 SNEGSKA come from the germline V gene (reference sequence). The CDR3 runs to 14 residues. The CDR3 spells CSARVADVGTEAFF. CDR3 coding DNA: TGCAGTGCTAGAGTAGCCGACGTGGGGACTGAAGCTTTCTTT.

The sample holds many counts of this clonotype. A single base separates this from a much larger clone, so it may be a read error. J is TRBJ2-5 and V is TRBV28; D is undetermined. The CDR3 contains 12 residues. The germline CDR1 and CDR2 sequences are MDHEN and SYDVKM. DNA for the CDR3: TGTGCCAGCAGTCCCCAGTCTACTTCCCAGTGCTTC. Translated: CASSPQSTSQCF. Full variable domain (missing parts from reference TRBV28 and TRBJ2-5): DVKVTQSSRYLVKRTGEKVFLECVQDMDHENMFWYRQDPGLGLRLIYFSYDVKMKEKGDIPEGYSVSREKKERFSLILESASTNQTSMYLCASSPQSTSQCFGPGTRLLVL.

This clonotype was seen repeatedly, ten times or more. V usage is TRBV3-1 and J usage is TRBJ2-5; unclear D gene. V was cut by 6 bases and J by 4 bases, with 9 bases left in between. Germline V gene data show CDR1 as LGHDT and CDR2 as YNNKEL (reference sequence). This CDR3 has 12 amino acids. Written as DNA, the CDR3 is TGTGCCAGCAGTCAAATCTCAGAGACCCAGTACTTC. The encoded protein is CASSQISETQYF.